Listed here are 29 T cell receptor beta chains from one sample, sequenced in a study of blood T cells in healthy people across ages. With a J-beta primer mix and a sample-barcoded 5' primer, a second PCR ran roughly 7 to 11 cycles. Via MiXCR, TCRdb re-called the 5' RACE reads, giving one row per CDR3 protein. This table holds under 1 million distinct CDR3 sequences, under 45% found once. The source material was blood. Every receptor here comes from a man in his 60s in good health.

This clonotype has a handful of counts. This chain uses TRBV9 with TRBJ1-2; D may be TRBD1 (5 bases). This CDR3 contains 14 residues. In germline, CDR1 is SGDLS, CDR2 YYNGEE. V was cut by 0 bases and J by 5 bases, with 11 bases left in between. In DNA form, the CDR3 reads TGTGCCAGCAGCGTAGGTCAGGGATTATATGGCTACACCTTC. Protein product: CASSVGQGLYGYTF.

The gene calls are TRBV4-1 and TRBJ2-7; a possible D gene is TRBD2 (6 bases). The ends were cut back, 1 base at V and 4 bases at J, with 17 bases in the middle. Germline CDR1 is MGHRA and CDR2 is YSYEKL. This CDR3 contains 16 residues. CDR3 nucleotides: TGCGCCAGCAGCCAAGGTGTCGCCGGGGGTTGGTACGAGCAGTACTTC. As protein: CASSQGVAGGWYEQYF.

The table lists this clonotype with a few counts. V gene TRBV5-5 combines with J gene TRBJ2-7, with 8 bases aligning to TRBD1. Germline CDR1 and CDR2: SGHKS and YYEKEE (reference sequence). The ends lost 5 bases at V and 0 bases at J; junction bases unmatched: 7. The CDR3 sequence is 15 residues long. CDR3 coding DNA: TGTGCCAGCAGGTCCAGGACAGGGAGCTCCTACGAGCAGTACTTC. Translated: CASRSRTGSSYEQYF.

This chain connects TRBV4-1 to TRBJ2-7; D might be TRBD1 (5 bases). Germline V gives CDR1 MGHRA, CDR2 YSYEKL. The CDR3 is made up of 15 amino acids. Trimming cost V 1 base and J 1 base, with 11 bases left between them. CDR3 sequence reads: CASSQGQGESYEQYF. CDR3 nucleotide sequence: TGCGCCAGCAGCCAAGGACAAGGGGAATCCTACGAGCAGTACTTC.

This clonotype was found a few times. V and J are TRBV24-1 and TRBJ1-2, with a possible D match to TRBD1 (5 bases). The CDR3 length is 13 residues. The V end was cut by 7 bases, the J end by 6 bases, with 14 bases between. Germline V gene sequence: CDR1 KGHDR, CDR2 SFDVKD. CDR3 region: CATSPNWGDGYTF. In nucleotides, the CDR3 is TGTGCCACCAGCCCAAATTGGGGCGATGGCTACACCTTC.

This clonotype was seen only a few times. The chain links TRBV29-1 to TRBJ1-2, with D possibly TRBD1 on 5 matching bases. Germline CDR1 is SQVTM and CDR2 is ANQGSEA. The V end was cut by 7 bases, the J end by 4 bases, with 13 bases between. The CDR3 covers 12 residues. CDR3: CSAQDSLYGYTF. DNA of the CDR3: TGCAGCGCCCAAGACAGCCTCTATGGCTACACCTTC.

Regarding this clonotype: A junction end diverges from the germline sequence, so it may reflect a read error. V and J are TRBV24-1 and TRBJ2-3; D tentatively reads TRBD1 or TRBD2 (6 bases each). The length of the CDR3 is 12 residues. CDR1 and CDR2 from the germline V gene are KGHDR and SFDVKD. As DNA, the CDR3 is TGTGCCACCAGTGCGGGGGCAGATACCCAGTATTTT. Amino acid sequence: CATSAGADTQYF.

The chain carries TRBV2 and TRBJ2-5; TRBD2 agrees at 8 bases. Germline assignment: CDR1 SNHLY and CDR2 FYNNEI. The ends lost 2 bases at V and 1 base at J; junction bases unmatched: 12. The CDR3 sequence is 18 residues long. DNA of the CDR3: TGTGCCAGCAGTGAACCGATCGTTAGCGGGGAGGCCCAAGAGACCCAGTACTTC. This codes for CASSEPIVSGEAQETQYF.

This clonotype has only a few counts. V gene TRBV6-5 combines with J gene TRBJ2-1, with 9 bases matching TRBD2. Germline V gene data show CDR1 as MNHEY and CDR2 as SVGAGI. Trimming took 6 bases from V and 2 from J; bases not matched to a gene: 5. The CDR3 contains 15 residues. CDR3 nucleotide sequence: TGTGCCAGCAGCCCGCTAGCGGGGCCCTACAATGAGCAGTTCTTC. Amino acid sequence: CASSPLAGPYNEQFF.

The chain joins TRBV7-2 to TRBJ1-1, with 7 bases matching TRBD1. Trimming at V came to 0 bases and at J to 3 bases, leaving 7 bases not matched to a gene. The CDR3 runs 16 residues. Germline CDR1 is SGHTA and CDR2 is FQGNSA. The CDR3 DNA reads TGTGCCAGCAGCTTAGCGCCGACAGGGAGTGACACTGAAGCTTTCTTT. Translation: CASSLAPTGSDTEAFF.

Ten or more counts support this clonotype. Here the CDR3 DNA reads TGCGCCAGCAGCGAACAGGGGTATAGCAATCAGCCCCAGCATTTT. This gives the protein CASSEQGYSNQPQHF. This chain links TRBV5-1 with TRBJ1-5; 7 bases line up with TRBD1. Germline V gene lookup returns CDR1 SGHRS and CDR2 YFSETQ. The V gene end was trimmed by 4 bases and the J gene end by 0 bases; junction bases not matched to a gene: 4. The CDR3 consists of 15 residues.

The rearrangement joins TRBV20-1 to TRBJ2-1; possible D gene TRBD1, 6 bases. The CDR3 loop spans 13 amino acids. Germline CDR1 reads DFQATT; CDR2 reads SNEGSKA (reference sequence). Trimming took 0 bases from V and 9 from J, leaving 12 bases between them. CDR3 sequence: CSARERTVSEQFF. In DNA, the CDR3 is TGCAGTGCTAGAGAGAGGACAGTCAGTGAGCAGTTCTTC.

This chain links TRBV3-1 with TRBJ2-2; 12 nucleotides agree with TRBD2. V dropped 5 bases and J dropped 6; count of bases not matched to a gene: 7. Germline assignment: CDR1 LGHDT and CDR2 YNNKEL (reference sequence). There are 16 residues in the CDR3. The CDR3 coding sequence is TGTGCCAGCAGCTCTGCTAGCGGGGGGGCCGCCGGGGAGCTGTTTTTT. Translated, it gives CASSSASGGAAGELFF.

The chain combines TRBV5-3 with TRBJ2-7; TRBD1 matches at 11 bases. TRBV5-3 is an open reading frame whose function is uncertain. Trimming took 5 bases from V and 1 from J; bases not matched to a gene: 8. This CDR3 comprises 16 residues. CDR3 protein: CARRHGTGGASYEQYF. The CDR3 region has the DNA TGTGCCAGAAGACACGGGACAGGGGGGGCGTCCTACGAGCAGTACTTC.

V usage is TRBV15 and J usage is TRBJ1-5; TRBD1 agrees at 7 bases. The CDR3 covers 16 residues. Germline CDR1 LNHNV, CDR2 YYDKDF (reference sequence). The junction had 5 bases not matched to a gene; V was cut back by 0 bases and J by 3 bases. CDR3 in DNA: TGTGCCACCAGCAGAGATTACGACAGGGTCAATCAGCCCCAGCATTTT. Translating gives CATSRDYDRVNQPQHF.

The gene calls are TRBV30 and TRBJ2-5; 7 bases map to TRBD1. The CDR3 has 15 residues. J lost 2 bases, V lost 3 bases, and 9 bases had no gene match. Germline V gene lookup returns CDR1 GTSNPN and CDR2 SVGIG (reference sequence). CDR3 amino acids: CAWSLVQGQQETQYF. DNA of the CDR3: TGTGCCTGGAGCCTAGTACAGGGGCAGCAAGAGACCCAGTACTTC.

CDR3 sequence: CASSLETGNTYEQYF. The DNA of the CDR3 is TGTGCCAGCAGCTTAGAAACAGGAAACACCTACGAGCAGTACTTC. V is TRBV7-9 and J is TRBJ2-7; possible D gene TRBD1, 5 bases. Germline CDR1 and CDR2: SEHNR and FQNEAQ (reference sequence). The V end was cut by 1 base, the J end by 2 bases, with 12 bases between. CDR3 length: 15 residues.

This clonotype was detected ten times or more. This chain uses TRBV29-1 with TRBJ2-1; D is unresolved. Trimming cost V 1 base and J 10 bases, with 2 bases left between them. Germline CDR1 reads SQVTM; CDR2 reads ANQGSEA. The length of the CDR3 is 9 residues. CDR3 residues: CSVEVEQFF. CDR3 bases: TGCAGCGTTGAAGTCGAGCAGTTCTTC.

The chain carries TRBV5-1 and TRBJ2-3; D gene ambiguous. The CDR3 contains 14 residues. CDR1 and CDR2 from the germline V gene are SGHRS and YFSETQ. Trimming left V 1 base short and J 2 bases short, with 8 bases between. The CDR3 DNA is TGCGCCAGCAGCTTGACAGATACCACAGATACGCAGTATTTT. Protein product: CASSLTDTTDTQYF.

The DNA for the CDR3 is TGTGCCCCGATATCATTGGGTGGCGGGCGCGACTCTGGGGCCAACGTCCTGACTTTC. Protein product: CAPISLGGGRDSGANVLTF. The chain couples TRBV24-1 to TRBJ2-6; possibly TRBD2 for D (5 bases). Germline values: CDR1 KGHDR, CDR2 SFDVKD. The length of the CDR3 is 19 residues. V dropped 12 bases and J dropped 0 bases, with 26 bases sitting between them.

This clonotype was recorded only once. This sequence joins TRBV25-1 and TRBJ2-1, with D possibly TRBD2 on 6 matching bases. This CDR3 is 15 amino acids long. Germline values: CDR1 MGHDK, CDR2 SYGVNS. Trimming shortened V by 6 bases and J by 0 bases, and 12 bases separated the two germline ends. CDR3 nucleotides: TGTGCCAGCAGCCCATTGCGGGGCTCCTACAATGAGCAGTTCTTC. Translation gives CASSPLRGSYNEQFF.

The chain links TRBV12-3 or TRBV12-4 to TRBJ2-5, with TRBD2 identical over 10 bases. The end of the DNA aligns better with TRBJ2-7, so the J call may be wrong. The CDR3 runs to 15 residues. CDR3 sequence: CASSFERGGRYEQYF. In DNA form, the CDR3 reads TGTGCCAGCAGCTTCGAGCGGGGGGGCCGTTACGAGCAGTACTTC.

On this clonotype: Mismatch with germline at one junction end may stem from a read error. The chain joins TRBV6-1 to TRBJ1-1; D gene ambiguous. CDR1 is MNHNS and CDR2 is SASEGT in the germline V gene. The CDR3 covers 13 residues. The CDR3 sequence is CASSDWGWTEAFF. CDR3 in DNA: TGTGCCAGCAGTGACTGGGGATGGACTGAGGCTTTCTTT.

DNA for the CDR3: TGTGCCAGCAGTTACGCGTTAGGCGTCCCCTCGACTCAAGAGACCCAGTACTTC. It encodes CASSYALGVPSTQETQYF. This chain connects TRBV6-2 or TRBV6-3 to TRBJ2-5; D not certain. V was shortened by 2 bases and J by 2 bases, with 21 bases between the two germline ends. Germline CDR1 MNHEY, CDR2 SVGEGT. The CDR3 is made up of 18 amino acids.

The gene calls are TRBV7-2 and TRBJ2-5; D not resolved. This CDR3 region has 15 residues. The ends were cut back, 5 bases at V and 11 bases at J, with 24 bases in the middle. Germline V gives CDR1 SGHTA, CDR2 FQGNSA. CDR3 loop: CASSQAGGPYNEQYF. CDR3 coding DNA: TGTGCCAGCAGCCAGGCAGGTGGCCCCTACAATGAGCAGTACTTC.

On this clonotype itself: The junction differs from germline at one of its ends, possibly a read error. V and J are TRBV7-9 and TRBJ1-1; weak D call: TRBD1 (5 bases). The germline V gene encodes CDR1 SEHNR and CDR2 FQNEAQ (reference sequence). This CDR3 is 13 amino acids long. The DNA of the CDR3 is TGTGCCAGCAGCTCGTCAGGGAACCCTGAAGCTTTCTTT. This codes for CASSSSGNPEAFF.

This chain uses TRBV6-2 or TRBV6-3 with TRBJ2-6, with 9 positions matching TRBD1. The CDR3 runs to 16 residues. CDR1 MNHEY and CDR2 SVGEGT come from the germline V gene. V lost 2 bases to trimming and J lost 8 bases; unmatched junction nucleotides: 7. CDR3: CASSYGQGLTTNVLTF. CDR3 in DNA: TGTGCCAGCAGTTACGGACAGGGGTTAACGACCAACGTCCTGACTTTC.

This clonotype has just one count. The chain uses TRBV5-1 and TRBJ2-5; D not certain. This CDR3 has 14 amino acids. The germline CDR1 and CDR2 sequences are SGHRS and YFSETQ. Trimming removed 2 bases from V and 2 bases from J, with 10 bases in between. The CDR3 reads CASSLMSIQETQYF. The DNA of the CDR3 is TGCGCCAGCAGCTTAATGTCGATTCAAGAGACCCAGTACTTC. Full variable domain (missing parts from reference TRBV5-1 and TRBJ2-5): KAGVTQTPRYLIKTRGQQVTLSCSPISGHRSVSWYQQTPGQGLQFLFEYFSETQRNKGNFPGRFSGRQFSNSRSEMNVSTLELGDSALYLCASSLMSIQETQYFGPGTRLLVL.

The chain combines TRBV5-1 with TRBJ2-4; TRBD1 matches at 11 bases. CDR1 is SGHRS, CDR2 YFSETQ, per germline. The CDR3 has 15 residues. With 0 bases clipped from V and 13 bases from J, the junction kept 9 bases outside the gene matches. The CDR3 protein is CASSLAGQGAGEQYF. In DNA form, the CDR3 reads TGCGCCAGCAGCTTGGCAGGACAGGGGGCCGGGGAGCAGTACTTC.